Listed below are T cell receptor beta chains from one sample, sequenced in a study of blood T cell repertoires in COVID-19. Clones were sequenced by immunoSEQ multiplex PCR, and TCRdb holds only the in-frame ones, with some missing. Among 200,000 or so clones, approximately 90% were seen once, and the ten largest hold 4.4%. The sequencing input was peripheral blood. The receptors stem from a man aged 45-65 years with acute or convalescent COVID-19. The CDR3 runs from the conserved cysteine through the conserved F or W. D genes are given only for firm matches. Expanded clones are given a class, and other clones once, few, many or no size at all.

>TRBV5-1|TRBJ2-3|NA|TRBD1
CASSPQAGTVSTDTQYF
TGCGCCAGCAGCCCTCAAGCCGGGACAGTCAGCACAGATACGCAGTATTTT
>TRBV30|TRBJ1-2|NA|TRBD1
CAWSSLFGTGIFLGYTF
TGTGCCTGGAGTTCGTTGTTCGGGACAGGGATTTTTTTGGGCTACACCTTC
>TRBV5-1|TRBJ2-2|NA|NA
CASSQRTVNTGELFF
TGCGCCAGCAGCCAAAGGACAGTAAACACCGGGGAGCTGTTTTTT
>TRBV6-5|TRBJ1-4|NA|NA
CASSYEFRNEKLFF
TGTGCCAGCAGTTACGAATTCAGGAATGAAAAACTGTTTTTT
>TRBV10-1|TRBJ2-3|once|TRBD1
CASSESGTASTDTQYF
TGCGCCAGCAGTGAGTCCGGGACAGCTAGCACAGATACGCAGTATTTT
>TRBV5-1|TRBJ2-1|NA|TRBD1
CASSLATGTGGRNEQFF
TGCGCCAGCAGCTTGGCCACCGGGACAGGGGGCCGAAATGAGCAGTTCTTC
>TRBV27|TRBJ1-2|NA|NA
CASSSRSGGDYGYTF
TGTGCCAGCAGTTCCCGTTCGGGGGGTGACTATGGCTACACCTTC
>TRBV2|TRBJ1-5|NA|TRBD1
CASSEQGTVSNQPQHF
TGTGCCAGCAGCGAACAGGGGACGGTGAGCAATCAGCCCCAGCATTTT
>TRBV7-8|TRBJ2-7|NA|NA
CASYASWDNEQYF
TGTGCCAGCTACGCTTCCTGGGACAACGAGCAGTACTTC
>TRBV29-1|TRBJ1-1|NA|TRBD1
CSVGRGRTGTEAFF
TGCAGCGTTGGAAGGGGGCGGACGGGCACTGAAGCTTTCTTT
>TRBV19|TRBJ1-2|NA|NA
CASSTSGEPYGYTF
TGTGCCAGTAGCACCTCGGGGGAACCTTATGGCTACACCTTC
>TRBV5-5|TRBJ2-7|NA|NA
CASSLAAGMVYEQYF
TGTGCCAGCAGCTTGGCCGCAGGCATGGTTTACGAGCAGTACTTC
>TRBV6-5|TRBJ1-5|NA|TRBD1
CASSSGQGGGQPQHF
TGTGCCAGCAGTTCCGGACAGGGAGGAGGGCAGCCCCAGCATTTT
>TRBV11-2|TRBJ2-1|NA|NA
CASSLEAFNEQFF
TGTGCCAGCAGCTTAGAGGCCTTCAATGAGCAGTTCTTC
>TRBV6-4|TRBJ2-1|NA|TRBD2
CASSDVGGTYNEQFF
TGTGCCAGCAGTGATGTCGGGGGGACCTACAATGAGCAGTTCTTC
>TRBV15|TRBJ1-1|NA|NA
CATSSRTMNTEAFF
TGTGCCACCAGCTCTCGGACAATGAACACTGAAGCTTTCTTT